The 10 T cell receptor beta chains below were found in one sample sequenced in a study of T cell repertoires in cytomegalovirus infection. TCRdb called the reads again in MiXCR, with one record for every CDR3 protein. Altogether tens of thousands of distinct CDR3 sequences are present, about a fifth being singletons, with the ten largest covering around nine tenths. No cognate antigen is known for these TCRs. Sequences were derived from CD8+ T cells from cultured PBMCs, sampled from culture after CMV antigen stimulation. The receptors originated from a human donor in good health (CMV status not recorded). Some clones in this sample may be carry-over from other donors' samples.

J is TRBJ1-1 and V is TRBV12-3 or TRBV12-4; D is ambiguous. Trimming stripped 2 bases from V and 8 bases from J, with 12 bases between. The CDR3 sequence is 13 residues long. CDR3 amino acids: CASSLSGLGEAFF. The CDR3 DNA follows: TGTGCCAGCAGTTTATCAGGTCTTGGGGAAGCTTTCTTT.

This clonotype was detected a few times. The V call is TRBV5-1, the J call TRBJ1-2; the D gene is possibly TRBD1 (6 bases). The V gene's germline CDR1 is SGHRS and CDR2 YFSETQ. The germline V and J ends were trimmed by 4 bases and 6 bases, with 16 bases remaining between them. This CDR3 region has 14 residues. CDR3 protein: CASSPVGGADGYTF. The DNA for the CDR3 is TGCGCCAGCAGCCCGGTCGGGGGGGCGGATGGCTACACCTTC.

The rearrangement joins TRBV6-2 or TRBV6-3 to TRBJ2-1, with TRBD2 identical over 13 bases. The V gene end was trimmed by 5 bases and the J gene end by 4 bases; junction bases not matched to a gene: 5. This CDR3 is built from 16 residues. Germline CDR1 and CDR2: MNHEY and SVGEGT. In nucleotides, the CDR3 is TGTGCCAGCAGTATTGGGACTAGCGGGGATTACAATGAGCAGTTCTTC. This gives the protein CASSIGTSGDYNEQFF.

The sample holds a few counts of this clonotype. This rearrangement joins TRBV6-2 or TRBV6-3 to TRBJ2-6; TRBD1 agrees at 7 bases. There are 15 residues in the CDR3. Germline loops: CDR1 MNHEY, CDR2 SVGEGT. After removal of 5 bases from V and 2 bases from J, the junction contained 3 bases not matched to a gene. The CDR3 DNA sequence: TGTGCCAGCAGTGACCAGGGGGCTGGGGCCAACGTCCTGACTTTC. Its translation: CASSDQGAGANVLTF.

A few counts support this clonotype. This rearrangement joins TRBV7-9 to TRBJ2-7; perhaps TRBD2 as D (5 bases). This CDR3 has 13 amino acids. CDR1 and CDR2 (germline): SEHNR, FQNEAQ (reference sequence). Trimming took 6 bases from V and 3 from J, leaving 12 bases between them. CDR3 DNA sequence: TGTGCCAGCAGTCAACCGGGAAACTACGAGCAGTACTTC. This gives the protein CASSQPGNYEQYF.

This clonotype was counted only a few times. The chain couples TRBV7-2 to TRBJ2-1; 14 positions agree with TRBD2. With 5 bases clipped from V and 0 bases from J, the junction kept 6 bases outside the gene matches. CDR1 SGHTA and CDR2 FQGNSA come from the germline V gene. CDR3 length: 18 amino acids. DNA for the CDR3: TGTGCCAGCAGCCCACGGGGGACTAGCGGGAGCTCCTACAATGAGCAGTTCTTC. This gives the protein CASSPRGTSGSSYNEQFF. Full variable domain (missing parts from reference TRBV7-2 and TRBJ2-1): GAGVSQSPSNKVTEKGKDVELRCDPISGHTALYWYRQSLGQGLEFLIYFQGNSAPDKSGLPSDRFSAERTGGSVSTLTIQRTQQEDSAVYLCASSPRGTSGSSYNEQFFGPGTRLTVL.

This chain uses TRBV5-6 with TRBJ1-1; weak D call: TRBD1 (6 bases). Germline V CDR1 and CDR2: SGHDT, YYEEEE. With 0 bases removed from V and 5 bases from J, the gap between germline ends came to 14 bases. This CDR3 is 15 amino acids long. Written as DNA, the CDR3 is TGTGCCAGCAGCTTGGGTCCAGGGGCGAGGACTGAAGCTTTCTTT. It yields the protein CASSLGPGARTEAFF.

The chain recombines TRBV19 with TRBJ2-2; possible D gene TRBD2, 5 bases. Germline CDR1 reads LNHDA; CDR2 reads SQIVND (reference sequence). The V gene lost 10 bases and the J gene lost 6 bases, with 15 bases spanning the gap. This CDR3 spans 13 amino acids. The CDR3: CATFNGVPGELFF. The CDR3 DNA sequence: TGTGCCACCTTCAACGGGGTCCCCGGGGAGCTGTTTTTT.

The chain employs TRBV14 and TRBJ2-5, with unresolved D. V was pared by 0 bases and J by 5 bases, with 7 bases between. Per the germline V gene, CDR1 is SGHDN and CDR2 is FVKESK. The CDR3 is 13 amino acids. In DNA form, the CDR3 reads TGTGCCAGCAGCCAAGACCTCCGGGAGACCCAGTACTTC. It specifies CASSQDLRETQYF.

In its sample, this clonotype was seen many times. This chain uses TRBV7-2 with TRBJ2-2; the D is unclear. Germline V gene lookup returns CDR1 SGHTA and CDR2 FQGNSA. Trimming took 1 base from V and 1 from J, leaving 13 bases between them. The length of the CDR3 is 17 residues. CDR3 in amino acids: CASSLEFGPKNTGELFF. Here the CDR3 DNA reads TGTGCCAGCAGCTTAGAATTTGGGCCCAAGAACACCGGGGAGCTGTTTTTT.